A selection of T cell receptor beta chains follows, all from one sample in a study of vaccination effects on CD4 cells after COVID-19. Their cognate antigens are unknown. Only in-frame clones appear in the TCRdb table, and some are missing; sequencing was by immunoSEQ multiplex PCR. The data contain 14,000 or so clones, about 78% of them singletons. This specimen was CD4+ T cells from PBMCs cultured with SARS-CoV-2 spike peptides, taken after COVID-19 vaccination. These receptors originate from a human donor who had a prior SARS-CoV-2 infection. The CDR3 runs from the conserved cysteine through the conserved F or W.

TRBV11-3	TRBJ2-5	CASSEMEETQYF
TRBV20-1	TRBJ1-4	CSASNSQVVGKLFF
TRBV5-1	TRBJ2-6	CASSLTGTGANVLTF
TRBV11-3	TRBJ2-1	CASSFSGDHSEQFF
TRBV7-8	TRBJ2-3	CASSLGGEVAGEYDTQYF
TRBV6-5	TRBJ1-1	CASSYSTQGARPTF
TRBV14	TRBJ2-3	CASSQEDTYTDTQYF
TRBV5-4	TRBJ1-2	CASSLASQGSYGYTF
TRBV6-2/TRBV6-3	TRBJ1-6	CASSYFPADVPLHF
TRBV20-1	TRBJ1-1	CSASPGLSTEAFF
TRBV7-2	TRBJ2-7	CASSFGQLGEQYF
TRBV20-1	TRBJ2-7	CSASLLAGVGEQYF
TRBV7-9	TRBJ1-1	CASSNRDRGSFF
TRBV12-3/TRBV12-4	TRBJ2-1	CASSFPSSRRFF
TRBV18	TRBJ2-1	CASSPPAGAYYNEQFF
TRBV5-1	TRBJ2-2	CASGVNGQGTGELFF
TRBV29-1	TRBJ1-1	CSAGTGWGMNTEAFF
TRBV12-3/TRBV12-4	TRBJ1-5	CASMYFGQPQHF
TRBV19	TRBJ1-1	CASSIDWSNTEAFF
TRBV11-1	TRBJ2-7	CASSVRTGNEQYF
TRBV2	TRBJ2-1	CASSWEDEQFF
TRBV21-1	TRBJ1-2	CASSKESEDNYGYTF
TRBV11-3	TRBJ2-7	CASSLAALPSAYSYEQYF
TRBV7-2	TRBJ2-2	CASSRTVGGGGELFF
TRBV5-6	TRBJ2-3	CASSLAPSTDTQYF
TRBV18	TRBJ1-2	CASSPGQDSYGYTF
TRBV18	TRBJ1-6	CASSRENSYNSPLHF
TRBV6-5	TRBJ1-3	CASSYSNPGNTIYF
TRBV10-3	TRBJ2-7	CAIRGTSGRVEQYF
TRBV11-2	TRBJ1-6	CASSLETDSPLHF
TRBV27	TRBJ2-1	CASSFSGRGDEQFF
TRBV7-9	TRBJ2-7	CASSLAGGIEQYF
TRBV24-1	TRBJ2-2	CATSVSGTNTGELFF
TRBV5-1	TRBJ2-7	CASSRTGLAGEGYEQYF
TRBV30	TRBJ2-7	CAWRRAGGQVPEQYF
TRBV4-2	TRBJ2-3	CASSQGKGDTDTQYF
TRBV6-6	TRBJ2-1	CASSYGVPRVGNEQFF
TRBV6-5	TRBJ2-7	CASAEISYEQYF